Shown below are 8 T cell receptor beta chains from a single sample sequenced in a study of shared clonotypes between healthy human individuals. Using immunoSEQ multiplex PCR, the repertoire was profiled, and TCRdb retains in-frame clones only, with some absent. The profile covers more than 2,000,000 clones, with about 92% appearing a single time and about 0.13% taken by the ten largest. The sample taken for sequencing was naive CD4+ T cells sorted from blood. This sample's subset: CD45RA+ positively selected. The receptors come from a young man in good health.

This clone was detected once. This chain joins TRBV10-1 and TRBJ2-1; D is uncertain. The CDR3 runs 10 residues. The germline CDR1 and CDR2 sequences are WNHNN and SYGVQD (reference sequence). Trimming took off 7 bases at V and 5 bases at J, with 3 bases between the two ends. CDR3 sequence reads: CASNHNEQFF. For the CDR3, the DNA is TGCGCCAGCAATCACAATGAGCAGTTCTTC.

V usage is TRBV5-1 and J usage is TRBJ2-5, with D perhaps TRBD2 (8 bases). The CDR3 sequence is 16 residues long. Trimming left V 2 bases short and J 7 bases short, with 21 bases between. CDR1 and CDR2 from the germline V gene are SGHRS and YFSETQ. The CDR3 region is CASSFADRRAGGTQYF. DNA of the CDR3: TGCGCCAGCAGCTTCGCGGACAGGAGGGCGGGGGGGACCCAGTACTTC. Full variable domain (outside the CDR3, taken from reference TRBV5-1 and TRBJ2-5): KAGVTQTPRYLIKTRGQQVTLSCSPISGHRSVSWYQQTPGQGLQFLFEYFSETQRNKGNFPGRFSGRQFSNSRSEMNVSTLELGDSALYLCASSFADRRAGGTQYFGPGTRLLVL.

The CDR3 spells CASSPHGTASETQYF. CDR3 DNA sequence: TGTGCCAGTAGTCCCCACGGGACAGCTTCGGAGACCCAGTACTTC. The gene calls are TRBV19 and TRBJ2-5; 7 bases align to TRBD1. V was pared by 5 bases and J by 5 bases, with 11 bases of the junction left unmatched. The CDR3 extends over 15 amino acids. The V gene's germline CDR1 is LNHDA and CDR2 SQIVND (reference sequence).

The rearrangement joins TRBV23-1 to TRBJ1-5; maybe TRBD1 (6 bases). TRBV23-1 is labeled an ORF, and its function is uncertain. V was trimmed by 8 bases and J by 0 bases, leaving 23 bases between them. There are 18 residues in the CDR3. CDR3: CASPELGGIKNSNQPQHF. Here the CDR3 DNA reads TGCGCCAGCCCAGAACTGGGGGGCATAAAAAATAGCAATCAGCCCCAGCATTTT.

The rearrangement links TRBV13 to TRBJ2-7; D perhaps matches TRBD2 (6 bases). Trimming took off 0 bases at V and 3 bases at J, with 9 bases between the two ends. The CDR3 is 14 residues long. Germline-derived CDR1 and CDR2 are PRHDT and FYEKMQ (reference sequence). The CDR3 spells CASSLGGSGYEQYF. The DNA for the CDR3 is TGTGCCAGCAGCTTAGGTGGTAGCGGCTACGAGCAGTACTTC.

V usage is TRBV19 and J usage is TRBJ2-5, with a tentative D call TRBD2 (5 bases). The germline V and J ends were trimmed by 4 bases and 2 bases, with 5 bases remaining between them. Germline assignment: CDR1 LNHDA and CDR2 SQIVND (reference sequence). The CDR3 is 12 amino acids. The CDR3 here is CASSRRQETQYF. CDR3 DNA sequence: TGTGCCAGTAGTAGGAGGCAAGAGACCCAGTACTTC.

The chain employs TRBV6-1 and TRBJ1-1; TRBD1 agrees at 7 bases. The CDR3 is 15 amino acids. Germline loops: CDR1 MNHNS, CDR2 SASEGT. V lost 7 bases, J lost 3 bases, and 11 bases stayed unmatched. CDR3 loop: CASTFQDRLDTEAFF. The CDR3 DNA reads TGTGCCAGCACTTTCCAGGACAGGCTCGACACTGAAGCTTTCTTT.

V and J are TRBV15 and TRBJ2-7; 11 bases align to TRBD1. J gave up 4 bases and V 0 bases, and 5 bases lay outside the gene matches. In germline, CDR1 is LNHNV, CDR2 YYDKDF (reference sequence). The CDR3 length is 16 residues. CDR3 DNA: TGTGCCACCAGCAGAGATGGAGGGACAGGGGGTTACGAGCAGTACTTC. Translating it yields CATSRDGGTGGYEQYF.